What follows is one T cell receptor beta chain and its context. These data originate in a study of blood T cell repertoires in COVID-19. The table came from immunoSEQ multiplex PCR; TCRdb's copy has only in-frame clones and leaves some out. The top ten clones hold 8% to 13% of a sample with a few hundred thousand clones, more than 75% of them seen once. Trimming cost V 6 bases and J 0 bases, with 12 bases left between them. Germline V gives CDR1 SEHNR, CDR2 FQNEAQ (reference sequence). This CDR3 region has 14 residues. The V call is TRBV7-9, the J call TRBJ2-7, with D perhaps TRBD1 (5 bases). The receptor comes from a woman aged 18-30 years who had recovered from COVID-19. Input material: PBMCs or T cells enriched from blood (not recorded which). CDR3 nucleotides: TGTGCCAGCAGTAAGACAGCCTACTCCTACGAGCAGTACTTC. Protein sequence: CASSKTAYSYEQYF.